This T cell receptor (beta chain) was documented in a study of OX40 agonist ivuxolimab in advanced cancers. For the study at large: Patients with prior anti-PD-1, anti-PD-L1 or anti-CTLA-4 therapy were eligible; 35% to 50% had some. Of the patients, three showed partial responses, one with hepatocellular carcinoma and two with cutaneous melanoma.

Produced via immunoSEQ multiplex PCR; TCRdb's table is partial and in-frame only. Of some 65,000 clones in the sample, around 84% are singletons; the top ten hold approximately 3.7%. In regard to this clone: Its antigen remains unknown.

The study, taken as a whole, reports: It was also the case that some nonresponders had low normalized T-cell clonal expansion.

The CDR3 runs to 13 residues. Germline loops: CDR1 SGHAT, CDR2 FQNNGV. Trimming pared 0 bases from V and 5 bases from J, leaving 5 bases between. The TCR comes from an adult with an advanced solid tumor such as melanoma, head and neck, liver or kidney cancer. Sequencing was performed on CD4+ or CD8+ T cells sorted from blood, taken in a trial of the OX40 agonist ivuxolimab. V usage is TRBV11-2 and J usage is TRBJ2-1, with D uncertain. Here the CDR3 DNA reads TGTGCCAGCAGCTTAGATCGAGACAATGAGCAGTTCTTC. As protein: CASSLDRDNEQFF.